The entry below describes one TCR beta chain. The sample is drawn from a study of control samples from healthy donors and cancer patients. TCRdb's copy holds only in-frame clones and misses some; the assay was immunoSEQ multiplex PCR. The sample has roughly 120,000 clones, about 92% seen once. This clonotype originated in a man in his fifties or sixties with head and neck cancer. The sample was PBMCs.

The CDR3 bases are TGTGCCAGCAGTTTACTGGGAGGGGAGCAGTACTTC. It specifies CASSLLGGEQYF. The genes are TRBV27 and TRBJ2-7, with 7 bases lining up with TRBD2. The ends lost 2 bases at V and 7 bases at J; junction bases unmatched: 2. CDR1 and CDR2 (germline): MNHEY, SMNVEV (reference sequence). The CDR3 has 12 residues.